Listed here are 14 T cell receptor beta chains from one sample, sequenced in a study of blood T cell repertoires in COVID-19. Produced via immunoSEQ multiplex PCR; TCRdb's table is partial and in-frame only. The data show roughly 97,000 clones, with 70% to 90% seen just once and about 5.1% held by the top ten. The material sequenced was peripheral blood. These receptors all stem from a human donor in a cohort sampled during active COVID-19.

The rearrangement joins TRBV18 to TRBJ1-2; maybe TRBD1 (5 bases). Trimming shortened V by 0 bases and J by 6 bases, and 8 bases separated the two germline ends. Germline assignment: CDR1 KGHSH and CDR2 LQKENI. The CDR3 has 13 amino acids. CDR3 region: CASSPPEGNGYTF. In nucleotides, the CDR3 is TGTGCCAGCTCACCACCGGAGGGGAATGGCTACACCTTC.

The chain has TRBV3-1 (or the pseudogene TRBV3-2) and TRBJ1-2, with D maybe TRBD1 (5 bases). Germline V gene sequence: CDR1 LGHDT, CDR2 YNNKEL (reference sequence). V was clipped by 0 bases and J by 12 bases, with 14 bases between them. This CDR3 contains 13 residues. The CDR3 region is CASSQEVGQGHTF. In nucleotides, the CDR3 is TGTGCCAGCAGCCAAGAGGTGGGGCAGGGTCACACCTTC.

This chain links TRBV20-1 with TRBJ1-2; D unclear. The CDR3 totals 11 residues. V was shortened by 6 bases and J by 8 bases, with 13 bases between the two germline ends. Per germline, CDR1 DFQATT and CDR2 SNEGSKA (reference sequence). In nucleotides, the CDR3 is TGCAGTGCGGCGGGGATGGGAGGCTACACCTTC. Amino acids: CSAAGMGGYTF.

V usage is TRBV28 and J usage is TRBJ1-1; 10 positions match TRBD1. The CDR3 sequence is 16 residues long. Trimming removed 3 bases from V and 1 base from J; junction bases left unmatched: 5. Germline values: CDR1 MDHEN, CDR2 SYDVKM. This chain's CDR3 is CASSFSRTGGNTEAFF. The CDR3 DNA is TGTGCCAGCAGTTTCTCCCGGACAGGGGGGAACACTGAAGCTTTCTTT.

The chain combines TRBV5-1 with TRBJ2-5; D is ambiguous. The CDR3 has 14 amino acids. The germline gives CDR1 SGHRS, CDR2 YFSETQ. V lost 3 bases to trimming and J lost 5 bases, with 14 bases between them. The CDR3 DNA reads TGCGCCAGCAGCTCTGCAGGCTTATTGGAGACCCAGTACTTC. Encoded protein: CASSSAGLLETQYF. Together with reference TRBV5-1 and TRBJ2-5, the CDR3 gives the full variable domain: KAGVTQTPRYLIKTRGQQVTLSCSPISGHRSVSWYQQTPGQGLQFLFEYFSETQRNKGNFPGRFSGRQFSNSRSEMNVSTLELGDSALYLCASSSAGLLETQYFGPGTRLLVL.

The DNA for the CDR3 is TGTGCCAGCTCAACAGATAGCAATCAGCCCCAGCATTTT. This codes for CASSTDSNQPQHF. The chain is built from TRBV18 and TRBJ1-5; D is unresolved. There are 13 residues in the CDR3. CDR1 and CDR2 (germline): KGHSH, LQKENI. V was pared by 5 bases and J by 0 bases, with 5 bases between.

This clone was seen a handful of times. This chain uses TRBV2 with TRBJ1-6; 7 nucleotides agree with TRBD1. The J segment lost 10 bases and the V segment lost 7 bases, leaving 10 bases of the junction unmatched. The germline CDR1 and CDR2 sequences are SNHLY and FYNNEI. There are 14 residues in the CDR3. CDR3 sequence: CASTSRQGGSPLHF. As DNA, the CDR3 is TGTGCCAGCACCTCACGACAGGGCGGGTCACCCCTCCACTTT. Full variable domain (outside the CDR3, taken from reference TRBV2 and TRBJ1-6): EPEVTQTPSHQVTQMGQEVILRCVPISNHLYFYWYRQILGQKVEFLVSFYNNEISEKSEIFDDQFSVERPDGSNFTLKIRSTKLEDSAMYFCASTSRQGGSPLHFGNGTRLTVT.

The chain employs TRBV5-4 and TRBJ1-2; D ambiguous. The germline V gene encodes CDR1 SGHNT and CDR2 YYREEE (reference sequence). Deletions cut 0 bases from V and 1 base from J, with 7 bases between. CDR3 length: 14 residues. The CDR3 coding sequence is TGTGCCAGCAGCTTGGCGGCGGTTAACTATGGCTACACCTTC. The encoded protein is CASSLAAVNYGYTF.

V and J are TRBV19 and TRBJ2-7; TRBD2 aligns across 8 bases. The length of the CDR3 is 14 residues. V was pared by 3 bases and J by 5 bases, with 6 bases of the junction left unmatched. Germline CDR1 LNHDA, CDR2 SQIVND (reference sequence). The CDR3 sequence: CASSMRREVNEQYF. For the CDR3, the DNA is TGTGCCAGTAGTATGCGGCGGGAGGTGAACGAGCAGTACTTC. Drawing the rest from reference TRBV19 and TRBJ2-7, the complete variable domain is DGGITQSPKYLFRKEGQNVTLSCEQNLNHDAMYWYRQDPGQGLRLIYYSQIVNDFQKGDIAEGYSVSREKKESFPLTVTSAQKNPTAFYLCASSMRREVNEQYFGPGTRLTVT.

The chain joins TRBV5-5 to TRBJ1-2; D gene uncertain. The CDR3 is 15 residues long. Germline CDR1 SGHKS, CDR2 YYEKEE (reference sequence). V lost 0 bases, J lost 8 bases, and 17 bases lay in between. The CDR3 loop is CASSLDPSVRYGYTF. The CDR3 nucleotides read TGTGCCAGCAGCTTGGATCCCTCGGTGAGGTACGGCTACACCTTC. Filled out from reference TRBV5-5 and TRBJ1-2, the complete variable domain reads DAGVTQSPTHLIKTRGQQVTLRCSPISGHKSVSWYQQVLGQGPQFIFQYYEKEERGRGNFPDRFSARQFPNYSSELNVNALLLGDSALYLCASSLDPSVRYGYTFGSGTRLTVV.

The chain employs TRBV3-1 (or the pseudogene TRBV3-2) and TRBJ2-1, with 11 positions matching TRBD2. CDR1 is LGHDT and CDR2 is YNNKEL in the germline V gene (reference sequence). V shed 4 bases, J shed 7 bases, and the junction held 12 bases outside the gene matches. CDR3 length equals 17 residues. The CDR3 loop is CASSRLASGRTRNEQFF. The CDR3, as DNA: TGTGCCAGCAGCCGCCTTGCTAGCGGGAGGACTCGAAATGAGCAGTTCTTC.

The rearrangement uses TRBV10-3 and TRBJ1-1; the D gene is possibly TRBD1 (5 bases). Trimming removed 6 bases at V and 1 base at J, with 15 bases between. This CDR3 is 15 amino acids long. The germline V gene encodes CDR1 ENHRY and CDR2 SYGVKD. The CDR3 sequence: CAIRTGGGGNTEAFF. CDR3 sequence (DNA): TGTGCCATCAGAACCGGTGGGGGGGGGAACACTGAAGCTTTCTTT.

A remark on this clone: The junction shows a germline mismatch at one end, possibly a read error. The chain recombines TRBV2 with TRBJ1-1, with TRBD1 identical over 11 bases. CDR3 size: 12 residues. Germline values: CDR1 SNHLY, CDR2 FYNNEI. The CDR3 nucleotides are TGTGCCAGCAGTGGCGGACAGGGGGCGAAAATCTTT. This sequence encodes CASSGGQGAKIF.

This clone was recorded once. This chain links TRBV7-2 with TRBJ1-6, with D possibly being TRBD1 (5 bases). Germline CDR1 reads SGHTA; CDR2 reads FQGNSA. Trimming removed 3 bases at V and 5 bases at J, with 8 bases between. The CDR3 is 14 amino acids. DNA of the CDR3: TGTGCCAGCAGCTTTGGAGGGGATAATTCACCCCTCCACTTT. Translated, it gives CASSFGGDNSPLHF.